This T cell receptor beta chain was obtained from a study of blood T cell repertoires in COVID-19. Study-wide context: Donors in the United States, Italy and Spain gave samples during acute or convalescent COVID-19. T cells, B-cell-depleted T cells, or PBMCs supplied cDNA or gDNA.

In germline, CDR1 is SEHNR, CDR2 FQNEAQ (reference sequence). There are 14 residues in the CDR3. The germline V and J ends were trimmed by 5 bases and 6 bases, with 16 bases remaining between them. In the authors' methods: Estimation of nucleated cell counts relied on the amplification of reference gene primers. Measured with immunoSEQ multiplex PCR; TCRdb has only the in-frame clones, and not every one. V, J and clone size reflect that table, while D and trimming were determined from the DNA. The repertoire holds tens of thousands of clones, with 83% as singletons. Sequenced sample: peripheral blood. The clonotype originates from a woman aged 55-70 years with acute or convalescent COVID-19. This chain joins TRBV7-9 and TRBJ1-1; D gene ambiguous. CDR3 residues: CASSPDVWLAEAFF. CDR3 sequence (DNA): TGTGCCAGCAGCCCCGATGTGTGGCTGGCTGAAGCTTTCTTT.